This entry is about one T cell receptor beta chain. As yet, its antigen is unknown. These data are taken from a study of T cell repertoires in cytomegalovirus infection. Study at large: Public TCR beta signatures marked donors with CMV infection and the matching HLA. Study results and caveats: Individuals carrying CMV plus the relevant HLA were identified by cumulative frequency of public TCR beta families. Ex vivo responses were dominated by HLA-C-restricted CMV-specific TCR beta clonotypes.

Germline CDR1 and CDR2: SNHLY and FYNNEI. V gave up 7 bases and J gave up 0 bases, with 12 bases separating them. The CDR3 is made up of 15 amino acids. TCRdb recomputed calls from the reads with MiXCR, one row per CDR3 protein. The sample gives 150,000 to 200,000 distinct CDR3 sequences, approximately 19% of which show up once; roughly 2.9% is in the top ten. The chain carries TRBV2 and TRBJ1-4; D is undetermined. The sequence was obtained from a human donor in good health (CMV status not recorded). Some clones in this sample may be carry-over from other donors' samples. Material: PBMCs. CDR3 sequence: CASKVRAATNEKLFF. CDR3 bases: TGTGCCAGCAAGGTCCGTGCTGCAACTAATGAAAAACTGTTTTTT.